Below, 14 T cell receptor beta chains from the same sample are listed, as sequenced in a study of T cells in localized non-small cell lung cancer (TCRdb year 2020). Library generation was performed with the immunoSEQ multiplex PCR assay. What TCRdb holds here is the immuneACCESS table cut down to in-frame rearrangements. Part of the clones is not present; checked against another copy, under half of the missing clones reflect an unresolved V gene, and the others are unexplained. Recorded for this sample are just over 1,400 clones; approximately 16% of them occurred a single time. The ten largest clones represent 10% to 15% of the sample. Sequencing was performed on normal lung tissue next to the tumor, taken before any cancer treatment. Receptors originate from a female donor at least 60 years old with stage II lung adenocarcinoma.

The chain carries TRBV12-5 and TRBJ2-2; perhaps TRBD2 as D (5 bases). CDR1 is LGHNT, CDR2 FRNRAP, per germline. The CDR3 sequence is 13 residues long. The CDR3 nucleotides are TGTGCCAGCGAGGGCCCGTACACCGGGGAGCTGTTTTTT. Translation: CASEGPYTGELFF. Full variable domain (missing parts from reference TRBV12-5 and TRBJ2-2): DARVTQTPRHKVTEMGQEVTMRCQPILGHNTVFWYRQTMMQGLELLAYFRNRAPLDDSGMPKDRFSAEMPDATLATLKIQPSEPRDSAVYFCASEGPYTGELFFGEGSRLTVL.

This chain links TRBV6-8 with TRBJ1-6; a weak D match, TRBD1 (6 bases). This CDR3 is built from 14 residues. Germline V CDR1 and CDR2: MNHGY, SAAAGT. V was pared by 6 bases and J by 7 bases, with 13 bases between. The CDR3 loop is CASREEGGNSPLHF. The CDR3 DNA sequence: TGTGCCAGCAGAGAGGAGGGGGGAAATTCACCCCTCCACTTT.

This clone was picked up a small number of times. This chain links TRBV7-1 with TRBJ2-2, with D hard to call. TRBV7-1 is recorded as an ORF, its role being uncertain. V lost 4 bases to trimming and J lost 4 bases, with 10 bases between them. CDR3 length equals 14 residues. CDR3 sequence reads: CASSLRASTGELFF. The CDR3 coding sequence is TGTGCCAGCAGCTTACGGGCGAGCACCGGGGAGCTGTTTTTT.

The chain carries TRBV19 and TRBJ1-5; 7 nucleotides line up with TRBD1. The CDR3 contains 15 residues. Germline V lookup: CDR1 LNHDA, CDR2 SQIVND (reference sequence). V shed 5 bases and J 3 bases; nucleotides not matched to a gene: 7. This CDR3 is CASSGQGGYNQPQHF. DNA of the CDR3: TGTGCCAGTAGTGGCCAGGGGGGATACAATCAGCCCCAGCATTTT.

Within the sample, this clone is large. The V call is TRBV11-3, the J call TRBJ2-4, with D possibly TRBD2 on 6 matching bases. Looked up from germline, CDR1 is SGHNT and CDR2 is YENEEA. V lost 5 bases to trimming and J lost 2 bases, with 13 bases between them. There are 15 residues in the CDR3. This chain's CDR3 is CASSLGAGTKNIQYF. DNA of the CDR3: TGTGCCAGCAGCCTAGGGGCGGGAACCAAAAACATTCAGTACTTC.

CDR3 nucleotide sequence: TGCAGCGCCCAACGGGCCCCGACAGTTACCAAGAACACTGAAGCTTTCTTT. This codes for CSAQRAPTVTKNTEAFF. V is TRBV29-1 and J is TRBJ1-1; possible D gene TRBD1, 5 bases. There are 17 residues in the CDR3. Trimming removed 7 bases from V and 1 base from J, with 25 bases in between. The germline V gene has CDR1 SQVTM and CDR2 ANQGSEA.

The V and J genes are TRBV11-3 and TRBJ2-7; D perhaps matches TRBD2 (5 bases). The CDR3 spans 15 residues. Germline V CDR1 and CDR2: SGHNT, YENEEA. V lost 0 bases and J lost 0, with 9 bases in between. The CDR3 region is CASSLELDYSYEQYF. CDR3 nucleotides: TGTGCCAGCAGCTTAGAACTAGATTACTCCTACGAGCAGTACTTC.

This clone was seen a few times. This chain connects TRBV5-1 to TRBJ1-2, with 7 bases identical to TRBD1. This CDR3 is 14 amino acids long. From germline, CDR1 is SGHRS and CDR2 YFSETQ. The V and J ends lost 4 bases and 8 bases, in that order; junction bases with no gene match: 11. CDR3 DNA sequence: TGCGCCAGCAGCCTTGGGACCGACAGGGAAGGCTACACCTTC. Translating gives CASSLGTDREGYTF.

The V and J genes are TRBV19 and TRBJ2-7, with D perhaps matching TRBD1 (5 bases). This CDR3 comprises 15 residues. Germline V lookup: CDR1 LNHDA, CDR2 SQIVND (reference sequence). V shed 3 bases and J shed 3 bases, with 15 bases lying between them. The chain's CDR3 is CASSISAGRVYEQYF. The DNA of the CDR3 is TGTGCCAGTAGTATTAGTGCTGGCAGGGTCTACGAGCAGTACTTC.

The chain links TRBV28 to TRBJ2-7; 7 bases fit TRBD1. The V segment lost 5 bases and the J segment 6 bases; nucleotides outside the gene matches: 4. Germline lookup yields CDR1 MDHEN and CDR2 SYDVKM. The CDR3 covers 12 residues. CDR3 DNA sequence: TGTGCCAGCAGTCTACAGGGGCGCGAGCAGTACTTC. Amino acids: CASSLQGREQYF.

This clone appeared once. CDR3 DNA sequence: TGTGCCACCAGCAGAGATCGTAGCGGGAGTATTAAACGGGAGCAGTACTTC. Amino acid sequence: CATSRDRSGSIKREQYF. The gene calls are TRBV15 and TRBJ2-7, with 9 bases fitting TRBD2. Looked up from germline, CDR1 is LNHNV and CDR2 is YYDKDF (reference sequence). This CDR3 has 17 amino acids. The V segment lost 0 bases and the J segment 7 bases; nucleotides outside the gene matches: 13.

The rearrangement links TRBV30 to TRBJ2-7; TRBD2 might be the D (6 bases). There are 11 residues in the CDR3. Germline lookup yields CDR1 GTSNPN and CDR2 SVGIG (reference sequence). V gave up 0 bases and J gave up 10 bases, with 10 bases separating them. Written as DNA, the CDR3 is TGTGCCTGGAGTGTACGGAGGGAACAGTACTTC. The encoded protein is CAWSVRREQYF.

This clone is categorized as medium-sized. V gene TRBV11-3 combines with J gene TRBJ2-6; no definite D call. The germline CDR1 and CDR2 sequences are SGHNT and YENEEA. Trimming left V 5 bases short and J 0 bases short, with 14 bases between. The CDR3 is 17 residues long. CDR3 residues: CASSPQAMSSGANVLTF. As DNA, the CDR3 is TGTGCCAGCAGCCCCCAGGCTATGTCCTCTGGGGCCAACGTCCTGACTTTC. Variable domain in full (rest from reference TRBV11-3 and TRBJ2-6): EAGVVQSPRYKIIEKKQPVAFWCNPISGHNTLYWYLQNLGQGPELLIRYENEEAVDDSQLPKDRFSAERLKGVDSTLKIQPAELGDSAVYLCASSPQAMSSGANVLTFGAGSRLTVL.

The rearrangement joins TRBV6-8 to TRBJ2-2, with 9 bases that match TRBD2. Germline CDR1 is MNHGY and CDR2 is SAAAGT. The trim removed 9 bases at V and 5 bases at J, leaving 10 bases unmatched. This CDR3 has 15 amino acids. CDR3 in amino acids: CASHPGAGGTGELFF. In DNA form, the CDR3 reads TGTGCCAGTCACCCGGGGGCGGGAGGGACCGGGGAGCTGTTTTTT.